A selection of T cell receptor beta chains follows, all from one sample in a study of blood T cell repertoires in COVID-19. TCRdb keeps only in-frame clones here, not all; method: immunoSEQ multiplex PCR. The table lists roughly 380,000 clones, 89% of them singletons. The sample was peripheral blood. Receptors were obtained from a woman aged 40 to 50 with COVID-19, enrolled during active disease. The CDR3 runs from the conserved cysteine through the conserved F or W. The D gene is left open where the match is weak. Only part of the rows carry a size: once, few, many, or a class if the clone is expanded.

j_gene | abundance | d_gene | v_gene | len | CDR3nt | CDR3aa
TRBJ1-2 | once | TRBD1 | TRBV28 | 14 | TGTGCCAGCAGACCTACAGGGGATCGTTGGGGCTACACCTTC | CASRPTGDRWGYTF
TRBJ1-4 | NA | NA | TRBV5-6 | 14 | TGTGCCAGTGAAAAGGGGATTGCTAATGAAAAACTGTTTTTT | CASEKGIANEKLFF
TRBJ1-4 | NA | TRBD1 | TRBV28 | 12 | TGTGCCAGCAGGCGACAGGGCCCAAAACTGTTTTTT | CASRRQGPKLFF
TRBJ2-5 | NA | NA | TRBV14 | 15 | TGTGCCAGCAGCCTCTGGGTGGGACTCCAAGAGACCCAGTACTTC | CASSLWVGLQETQYF
TRBJ2-7 | NA | TRBD1 | TRBV27 | 15 | TGTGCCAGCAGCAAACAGGGGGGTTACCCCTACGAGCAGTACTTC | CASSKQGGYPYEQYF
TRBJ1-6 | NA | NA | TRBV27 | 14 | TGTGCCAGCAGAGACCGGGACTATAATTCACCCCTCCACTTT | CASRDRDYNSPLHF
TRBJ2-2 | few | NA | TRBV19 | 14 | TGTGCCAGTAGTGGCAGAAAGAACACCGGGGAGCTGTTTTTT | CASSGRKNTGELFF
TRBJ1-5 | once | TRBD1 | TRBV7-9 | 13 | TGTGCCAGCAGCCGGGACAGGGCCCAGCCCCAGCATTTT | CASSRDRAQPQHF
TRBJ1-1 | NA | TRBD1 | TRBV19 | 13 | TGTGCCAGTAGTCTAACAAGGGGGCTAGAAGCTTTCTTT | CASSLTRGLEAFF
TRBJ2-3 | NA | TRBD1 | TRBV5-1 | 16 | TGCGCCAGCAGCTTGGCGGGACAGGGGGCTTTCGATACGCAGTATTTT | CASSLAGQGAFDTQYF
TRBJ2-2 | NA | NA | TRBV5-1 | 15 | TGCGCCAGCAGCTTGGAGTACGGTGTGGCCGGGGAGCTGTTTTTT | CASSLEYGVAGELFF
TRBJ1-1 | NA | NA | TRBV10-3 | 14 | TGTGCCATCAGGGGGGGACCGAAGAACACTGAAGCTTTCTTT | CAIRGGPKNTEAFF
TRBJ1-1 | NA | TRBD1 | TRBV28 | 14 | TGTGCCAGCAACTCACCCGGGACAGGCATGGAAGCTTTCTTT | CASNSPGTGMEAFF
TRBJ1-1 | NA | TRBD1 | TRBV10-1 | 17 | TGCGCCAGCAGACCTGACGACAGGGGGGTTGCGGACACTGAAGCTTTCTTT | CASRPDDRGVADTEAFF
TRBJ1-2 | once | NA | TRBV29-1 | 18 | TGCAGCGTTCAAACCCTCTCGGGGGGAAGCGTTGGGAACTATGGCTACACCTTC | CSVQTLSGGSVGNYGYTF
TRBJ1-3 | NA | TRBD1 | TRBV4-2 | 17 | TGTGCCAGCAGCCCTGCCAGGGACAGGTTGACTGGAAACACCATATATTTT | CASSPARDRLTGNTIYF
TRBJ1-1 | NA | TRBD1 | TRBV18 | 12 | TGTGCCAGCTCACCATCGGACAGGGCGGCTTTCTTT | CASSPSDRAAFF
TRBJ2-7 | NA | TRBD2 | TRBV5-4 | 14 | TGTGCCAGCAGCTTAGCGGGGGGCATCTACGAGCAGTACTTC | CASSLAGGIYEQYF
TRBJ1-2 | NA | TRBD1 | TRBV29-1 | 12 | TGCAGCGTGGGGACAGCTAACTATGGCTACACCTTC | CSVGTANYGYTF
TRBJ1-5 | once | NA | TRBV30 | 14 | TGTGCCTGGAGCGGACCGGGGAGAGGTCAGCCCCAGCATTTT | CAWSGPGRGQPQHF
TRBJ2-5 | few | NA | TRBV15 | 15 | TGTGCCACCAGCAGAGATCTAGGAGGGGAAGAGACCCAGTACTTC | CATSRDLGGEETQYF
TRBJ2-7 | NA | NA | TRBV30 | 12 | TGTGCCTGGGACAGGAGCTCCTACGAGCAGTACTTC | CAWDRSSYEQYF
TRBJ2-3 | NA | NA | TRBV11-2 | 13 | TGTGCCAGCAGCTTAGCAGGGACAGATACGCAGTATTTT | CASSLAGTDTQYF
TRBJ1-6 | NA | NA | TRBV9 | 15 | TGTGCCAGCAGCGTAGCTACGGGTTCCCAGTCACCCCTCCACTTT | CASSVATGSQSPLHF
TRBJ1-2 | NA | NA | TRBV7-9 | 14 | TGTGCCAGCAGCTTAGAAGCTCCCCGGTATGGCTACACCTTC | CASSLEAPRYGYTF
TRBJ2-4 | NA | NA | TRBV28 | 17 | TGTGCCAGCTCCCTGCCGCGCGACAGGACGGCCAAAAACATTCAGTACTTC | CASSLPRDRTAKNIQYF
TRBJ1-2 | NA | TRBD1 | TRBV18 | 17 | TGTGCCAGCTCACCACCCGGAGGGGGACAGGGGTCTAGCGGCTACACCTTC | CASSPPGGGQGSSGYTF
TRBJ2-1 | NA | TRBD1 | TRBV3-1/TRBV3-2 | 14 | TGTGCCAGCAGCCAAGAGGGACAGGGGGGTGAGCAGTTCTTC | CASSQEGQGGEQFF
TRBJ1-1 | NA | NA | TRBV7-9 | 14 | TGTGCCAGCAGCCCTAGGGTAGGGAGTACTGAAGCTTTCTTT | CASSPRVGSTEAFF
TRBJ2-5 | once | TRBD2 | TRBV5-6 | 15 | TGTGCCAGCAGCTTGTTAGCGGGGGGGAAAGAGACCCAGTACTTC | CASSLLAGGKETQYF
TRBJ2-5 | NA | TRBD2 | TRBV5-4 | 13 | TGTGCCAGCAGCGATAGCGGGGGAGAGACCCAGTACTTC | CASSDSGGETQYF
TRBJ2-2 | NA | NA | TRBV5-1 | 13 | TGCGCCAGCAGCCCCTCTCGTACCGGGGAGCTGTTTTTT | CASSPSRTGELFF
TRBJ1-5 | NA | NA | TRBV27 | 16 | TGTGCCAGCAGTTCCTTTACAGGGACGGGTAGTCAGCCCCAGCATTTT | CASSSFTGTGSQPQHF
TRBJ2-3 | NA | TRBD2 | TRBV5-1 | 15 | TGCGCCAGCAGCCTGGGACTATCCACGGCTGATACGCAGTATTTT | CASSLGLSTADTQYF
TRBJ1-1 | NA | NA | TRBV6-5 | 14 | TGTGCCAGCAGTAAATACAGGATGAACACTGAAGCTTTCTTT | CASSKYRMNTEAFF
TRBJ2-3 | NA | NA | TRBV28 | 12 | TGTGCCAGCAGTCTAAACACAGATACGCAGTATTTT | CASSLNTDTQYF
TRBJ2-7 | NA | NA | TRBV5-8 | 14 | TGTGCCAGCAGCAAAGGGGGACGGCTCTACGAGCAGTACTTC | CASSKGGRLYEQYF
TRBJ2-7 | few | TRBD1 | TRBV18 | 16 | TGTGCCAGCTCACCTGCGAAGACAGGGCTTTCCTACGAGCAGTACTTC | CASSPAKTGLSYEQYF
TRBJ1-4 | NA | TRBD1 | TRBV4-1 | 15 | TGCGCCAGCAGCTTGGGGACAGGGGGCATGGAAAAACTGTTTTTT | CASSLGTGGMEKLFF
TRBJ2-7 | NA | TRBD2 | TRBV27 | 13 | TGTGCCAGCAGTCCCGGGAGGCCGGGGGAGCAGTACTTC | CASSPGRPGEQYF
TRBJ1-1 | NA | NA | TRBV6-5 | 15 | TGTGCCAGCAGTTACCGATCGGACAAGAACACTGAAGCTTTCTTT | CASSYRSDKNTEAFF
TRBJ2-1 | NA | NA | TRBV5-4 | 15 | TGTGCCAGCAGCTTGGCCGGCTTGGGACTGAATGAGCAGTTCTTC | CASSLAGLGLNEQFF
TRBJ1-2 | once | TRBD1 | TRBV19 | 14 | TGTGCCAGTAGAATAGACAGGGCGAACTATGGCTACACCTTC | CASRIDRANYGYTF
TRBJ1-1 | NA | NA | TRBV7-2 | 14 | TGTGCCAGCAGCTCAGGCCTAACAGGGACTGAAGCTTTCTTT | CASSSGLTGTEAFF
TRBJ2-1 | NA | TRBD2 | TRBV5-6 | 19 | TGTGCCAGCAGCTTGGGAGGGGTAGCGGGAGGGCCACTTTACAATGAGCAGTTCTTC | CASSLGGVAGGPLYNEQFF
TRBJ1-1 | NA | NA | TRBV7-8 | 13 | TGTGCCAGCAGCTTAGTAGAGTACACTGAAGCTTTCTTT | CASSLVEYTEAFF
TRBJ1-2 | NA | NA | TRBV9 | 13 | TGTGCCAGCAGCCGGGACACCAACTATGGCTACACCTTC | CASSRDTNYGYTF
TRBJ1-2 | NA | TRBD1 | TRBV14 | 14 | TGTGCCAGCAGCCAAGTTGGGACAGTCTATGGCTACACCTTC | CASSQVGTVYGYTF